A single sample is the source of the 17 T cell receptor beta chains below, sequenced in a study of T cells after yellow fever vaccination (dated by TCRdb to between 2018 and 2021). Libraries were built with 5' RACE. TCRdb names Illumina NovaSeq 6000 as the instrument used. The public sequencing data were trimmed at Q25 with fastp and processed into clonotypes with MiXCR by TCRdb, which kept only in-frame beta chains. One record per CDR3 amino acid sequence lists the most common genes and DNA. The table for this sample lists roughly 340,000 distinct CDR3 sequences; approximately 4.2% of them were counted only once. The ten largest clones add up to 20% to 25% of the sample. The treatment or condition label corresponds to: live attenuated yellow fever vaccine strain. The source was PBMCs, collected 5 days after the yellow fever booster vaccination. The source is a man aged 18 to 30 who received the YFV17D yellow fever vaccine.

This clonotype was picked up many times. The genes are TRBV7-9 and TRBJ1-4; the D gene is possibly TRBD1 (6 bases). V was shortened by 5 bases and J by 8 bases, with 18 bases between the two germline ends. The CDR3 totals 15 residues. CDR1 is SEHNR, CDR2 FQNEAQ, per germline (reference sequence). The CDR3 sequence: CASSPGRGGSEKLFF. CDR3 in DNA: TGTGCCAGCAGCCCCGGGAGGGGGGGATCGGAAAAACTGTTTTTT.

This clonotype was counted ten times or more. This sequence joins TRBV19 and TRBJ1-5; TRBD1 aligns across 7 bases. J lost 7 bases, V lost 7 bases, and 10 bases had no gene match. The CDR3 loop spans 14 amino acids. Germline V gives CDR1 LNHDA, CDR2 SQIVND (reference sequence). The CDR3 spells CASTTIQGWQPQHF. Written as DNA, the CDR3 is TGTGCCAGTACTACAATACAGGGGTGGCAGCCCCAGCATTTT.

This clonotype has a handful of counts. The chain links TRBV7-3 to TRBJ2-2, with TRBD2 matching 9 bases. Per the germline V gene, CDR1 is SGHTA and CDR2 is FQGTGA. The CDR3 totals 18 residues. V shed 2 bases, J shed 2 bases, and the junction held 9 bases outside the gene matches. CDR3 sequence (DNA): TGTGCCAGCAGCTTAGGGTTAGCGGGGGCATTAAACACCGGGGAGCTGTTTTTT. Residues: CASSLGLAGALNTGELFF.

In its sample, this clonotype was seen a few times. The chain recombines TRBV19 with TRBJ2-3; 7 nucleotides line up with TRBD2. Germline loops: CDR1 LNHDA, CDR2 SQIVND (reference sequence). The CDR3 contains 16 residues. With 6 bases clipped from V and 3 bases from J, the junction kept 12 bases outside the gene matches. The CDR3 here is CASSTFGGRVTDTQYF. The CDR3 DNA is TGTGCCAGTAGCACCTTCGGAGGGAGGGTGACAGATACGCAGTATTTT.

This clonotype was recorded many times. The rearrangement uses TRBV9 and TRBJ2-1; 8 bases agree with TRBD2. There are 15 residues in the CDR3. Trimming cost V 6 bases and J 6 bases; bases outside gene matches: 11. CDR1 is SGDLS, CDR2 YYNGEE, per germline. CDR3 nucleotides: TGTGCCAGCACCCTCGGGGGGGACTTAACCAATGAGCAGTTCTTC. Translated, it gives CASTLGGDLTNEQFF.

This clonotype was seen a handful of times. J is TRBJ2-7 and V is TRBV4-3, with D uncertain. The CDR3 totals 13 residues. Trimming pared 2 bases from V and 6 bases from J, leaving 11 bases between. Germline CDR1 reads LGHNA; CDR2 reads YSLEER. The CDR3 sequence: CASSQSGLGEQYF. CDR3 coding DNA: TGCGCCAGCAGCCAATCCGGTCTTGGCGAGCAGTACTTC.

This clonotype was detected a few times. The rearrangement links TRBV7-9 to TRBJ1-1; D may be TRBD1 (5 bases). Germline CDR1 and CDR2: SEHNR and FQNEAQ (reference sequence). CDR3 size: 14 residues. Trimming pared 5 bases from V and 5 bases from J, leaving 15 bases between. The DNA of the CDR3 is TGTGCCAGCAGCGTAGATGGGGCTAATACTGAAGCTTTCTTT. Its translation is CASSVDGANTEAFF.

V gene TRBV7-6 combines with J gene TRBJ2-7, with TRBD1 identical over 8 bases. The CDR3 consists of 17 residues. Germline V lookup: CDR1 SGHVS, CDR2 FNYEAQ. V lost 1 base, J lost 7 bases, and 15 bases stayed unmatched. In DNA, the CDR3 is TGTGCCAGCAGCTTAGGCCCCAGTGGGCAGGGGGCCGGGGAGCAGTACTTC. It encodes CASSLGPSGQGAGEQYF.

In its sample, this clonotype was seen many times. V usage is TRBV7-2 and J usage is TRBJ2-7; D may be TRBD1 (6 bases). Germline-derived CDR1 and CDR2 are SGHTA and FQGNSA. The CDR3 totals 14 residues. With 8 bases removed from V and 5 bases from J, the gap between germline ends came to 19 bases. CDR3: CASGFGWGHNEQYF. CDR3 sequence (DNA): TGTGCCAGCGGGTTCGGTTGGGGGCACAACGAGCAGTACTTC.

The sample holds many counts of this clonotype. The chain joins TRBV7-9 to TRBJ2-5; 7 bases align to TRBD1. This CDR3 is built from 13 residues. Germline trimming cut 6 bases from V and 9 bases from J; bases unmatched to any gene: 10. Germline values: CDR1 SEHNR, CDR2 FQNEAQ (reference sequence). The CDR3 sequence is CASRSRQGSAQYF. The CDR3 DNA reads TGTGCCAGCAGGAGTCGACAGGGATCAGCCCAGTACTTC. Full variable domain (rest looked up from reference TRBV7-9 and TRBJ2-5): DTGVSQNPRHKITKRGQNVTFRCDPISEHNRLYWYRQTLGQGPEFLTYFQNEAQLEKSRLLSDRFSAERPKGSFSTLEIQRTEQGDSAMYLCASRSRQGSAQYFGPGTRLLVL.

In this sample, this clonotype turned up many times. This chain joins TRBV4-1 and TRBJ1-5; D remains ambiguous. CDR1 and CDR2 (germline): MGHRA, YSYEKL. The CDR3 is 17 residues long. V was pared by 0 bases and J by 0 bases, with 12 bases between. CDR3 residues: CASSQDSTAYSNQPQHF. CDR3 sequence (DNA): TGCGCCAGCAGCCAAGATAGCACAGCTTATAGCAATCAGCCCCAGCATTTT.

This clonotype was counted at least ten times. The rearrangement uses TRBV6-5 and TRBJ2-5; 11 nucleotides match TRBD2. CDR1 MNHEY and CDR2 SVGAGI come from the germline V gene. The length of the CDR3 is 18 residues. V lost 0 bases to trimming and J lost 2 bases; unmatched junction nucleotides: 8. CDR3 nucleotides: TGTGCCAGCAGTTACTCGTCTAGCGGGGGGCTCTCTCAAGAGACCCAGTACTTC. Protein: CASSYSSSGGLSQETQYF.

The chain carries TRBV19 and TRBJ1-2, with a tentative D call TRBD1 (5 bases). CDR1 LNHDA and CDR2 SQIVND come from the germline V gene (reference sequence). Trimming shortened V by 5 bases and J by 8 bases, and 15 bases separated the two germline ends. The CDR3 runs 13 residues. The DNA of the CDR3 is TGTGCCAGTAGTTGGGGCGCCCTCGACGGCTACACCTTC. Translating it yields CASSWGALDGYTF.

The sample holds a few counts of this clonotype. The CDR3 DNA reads as TGCAGTGCTAGACCGAGTAAACAACCGGATACGCAGTATTTT. The encoded protein is CSARPSKQPDTQYF. The chain has TRBV20-1 and TRBJ2-3; the D is unclear. The germline V gene encodes CDR1 DFQATT and CDR2 SNEGSKA (reference sequence). Trimming removed 2 bases from V and 6 bases from J, with 15 bases in between. The CDR3 runs to 14 residues.

This clonotype was detected a few times. This chain joins TRBV12-3 or TRBV12-4 and TRBJ2-1; TRBD2 matches at 12 bases. The ends lost 6 bases at V and 7 bases at J; junction bases unmatched: 7. This CDR3 has 15 residues. CDR3 in DNA: TGTGCCAGCAGCCCCCCTAGCGGGGGGGTTAATGAGCAGTTCTTC. It encodes CASSPPSGGVNEQFF.

This chain joins TRBV6-5 and TRBJ2-1; no clear D gene. Germline CDR1 and CDR2: MNHEY and SVGAGI. The CDR3 has 15 amino acids. Trimming removed 0 bases from V and 4 bases from J, with 10 bases in between. DNA for the CDR3: TGTGCCAGCAGTTACTCCCGAGAGGTGTACAATGAGCAGTTCTTC. Translated, it gives CASSYSREVYNEQFF.

This clonotype came up many times. The V gene is TRBV7-2, the J gene TRBJ2-2, with D perhaps given as TRBD1 or TRBD2 (5 bases each). The germline V and J ends were trimmed by 6 bases and 1 base, with 18 bases remaining between them. The CDR3 covers 17 residues. The germline CDR1 and CDR2 sequences are SGHTA and FQGNSA. Here the CDR3 DNA reads TGTGCCAGCAGGTCGTTTGGGACGGATCTGAACACCGGGGAGCTGTTTTTT. It specifies CASRSFGTDLNTGELFF.